One and the same sample provided the 8 T cell receptor beta chains below, sequenced in a study of T cells in localized non-small cell lung cancer. TCRdb's table, derived via immunoSEQ multiplex PCR, lists solely in-frame clones and lacks some. Of about 75,000 clones detected, 80% appear once; the ten largest clones hold 8% to 10%. Sequenced material: peripheral blood, taken before any cancer treatment. All receptors come from a female donor of 60 years or more with stage I lung adenocarcinoma.

V and J are TRBV29-1 and TRBJ1-5; D ambiguous. The ends were cut back, 4 bases at V and 0 bases at J, with 4 bases in the middle. Germline CDR1 reads SQVTM; CDR2 reads ANQGSEA. The CDR3 covers 12 residues. For the CDR3, the DNA is TGCAGCGTTGCGGATAGCAATCAGCCCCAGCATTTT. Protein sequence: CSVADSNQPQHF.

The chain uses TRBV5-1 and TRBJ2-7; D gene unclear. Trimming left V 0 bases short and J 0 bases short, with 7 bases between. CDR1 is SGHRS, CDR2 YFSETQ, per germline. The CDR3 sequence is 14 residues long. CDR3 region: CASSLAPGSYEQYF. DNA of the CDR3: TGCGCCAGCAGCTTGGCCCCGGGCTCCTACGAGCAGTACTTC.

Comment on this clone: At one end the junction does not follow the germline gene, possibly because of a read error. The chain is built from TRBV5-1 and TRBJ2-7; 8 positions agree with TRBD1. Germline lookup yields CDR1 SGHRS and CDR2 YFSETQ. CDR3 length: 12 residues. CDR3 sequence reads: CAGSSGQGEQYF. Written as DNA, the CDR3 is TGCGCCGGCAGCTCAGGACAGGGCGAGCAGTACTTC.

This chain joins TRBV9 and TRBJ2-7; a possible D gene is TRBD2 (6 bases). Germline V gene data show CDR1 as SGDLS and CDR2 as YYNGEE. The CDR3 consists of 15 residues. Trimming took 3 bases from V and 3 from J, leaving 16 bases between them. As DNA, the CDR3 is TGTGCCAGCAGCGACGGGGGTAGCCCGAGCTACGAGCAGTACTTC. It codes for CASSDGGSPSYEQYF.

The chain uses TRBV29-1 and TRBJ2-3; 12 bases fit TRBD2. Germline V lookup: CDR1 SQVTM, CDR2 ANQGSEA. The V segment lost 2 bases and the J segment 6 bases; nucleotides outside the gene matches: 3. The CDR3 extends over 14 amino acids. CDR3 protein: CSVETSGRMDTQYF. The CDR3 DNA sequence: TGCAGCGTTGAAACTAGCGGGAGGATGGATACGCAGTATTTT.

J is TRBJ2-1 and V is TRBV4-2, with D perhaps matching TRBD1 (5 bases). V was trimmed by 0 bases and J by 7 bases, leaving 16 bases between them. Germline values: CDR1 LGHNA, CDR2 YNFKEQ. The CDR3 has 16 residues. The chain's CDR3 is CASSQEWRSKGNEQFF. DNA of the CDR3: TGTGCCAGCAGCCAAGAGTGGCGGTCTAAGGGGAATGAGCAGTTCTTC.

The chain carries TRBV7-8 and TRBJ2-7; no clear D gene. Germline CDR1 reads SGHVS; CDR2 reads FQNEAQ. The CDR3 totals 13 residues. Trimming left V 1 base short and J 2 bases short, with 6 bases between. The CDR3 DNA reads TGTGCCAGCAGCTTAGGCGAGACCTACGAGCAGTACTTC. Translated: CASSLGETYEQYF.

A few counts support this clone. The chain carries TRBV6-5 and TRBJ2-7; tentatively, D is TRBD2 (6 bases). CDR1 and CDR2 from the germline V gene are MNHEY and SVGAGI. V lost 2 bases and J lost 3, with 8 bases in between. The CDR3 consists of 13 residues. CDR3 in DNA: TGTGCCAGCAGTTACGGACTACACTACGAGCAGTACTTC. Its protein is CASSYGLHYEQYF.